Below, 27 T cell receptor beta chains from the same sample are listed, as sequenced in a study of shared clonotypes between healthy human individuals. Cells designated naive CD8 were CD45RO-negative and were positively selected for CCR7, with terminally differentiated effector memory CD45RA+ cells excluded. TCRdb's table, derived via immunoSEQ multiplex PCR, lists solely in-frame clones and lacks some. The data show around 2.1 million clones, more than 85% seen once. The material sequenced was naive CD8+ T cells from PBMCs. The receptor set was obtained from a man younger than 35 in good health. Some clones in this sample may be carry-over from other donors' samples.

The chain recombines TRBV7-9 with TRBJ1-4, with no clear D. This CDR3 is built from 14 residues. Per the germline V gene, CDR1 is SEHNR and CDR2 is FQNEAQ (reference sequence). The ends were cut back, 4 bases at V and 6 bases at J, with 12 bases in the middle. DNA for the CDR3: TGTGCCAGCAGCTCTGGACCCCTCGATGAAAAACTGTTTTTT. Its translation: CASSSGPLDEKLFF.

J is TRBJ2-7 and V is TRBV4-1; D unresolved. This CDR3 is built from 14 residues. V gave up 1 base and J gave up 2 bases, with 9 bases separating them. Germline V gene data show CDR1 as MGHRA and CDR2 as YSYEKL. Here the CDR3 reads CASSQAYKTYEQYF. CDR3 in DNA: TGCGCCAGCAGCCAAGCTTACAAAACCTACGAGCAGTACTTC.

The CDR3 spells CASSLAAGSAEAFF. As DNA, the CDR3 is TGTGCCAGCAGCTTAGCTGCGGGGAGCGCTGAAGCTTTCTTT. This sequence joins TRBV11-2 and TRBJ1-1; no firm D call. V shed 1 base and J shed 6 bases, with 12 bases lying between them. The CDR3 totals 14 residues. Per the germline V gene, CDR1 is SGHAT and CDR2 is FQNNGV.

The chain joins TRBV11-2 to TRBJ2-7; D possibly corresponds to TRBD2 (5 bases). The germline V and J ends were trimmed by 7 bases and 0 bases, with 10 bases remaining between them. CDR1 and CDR2 from the germline V gene are SGHAT and FQNNGV. This CDR3 contains 13 residues. In DNA, the CDR3 is TGTGCCAGCACACCTCGGGGCTCCTACGAGCAGTACTTC. Amino acid sequence: CASTPRGSYEQYF.

The rearrangement joins TRBV6-1 to TRBJ2-1; no clear D gene. This CDR3 has 11 amino acids. CDR1 and CDR2 (germline): MNHNS, SASEGT. The V end was cut by 8 bases, the J end by 9 bases, with 11 bases between. The CDR3, as DNA: TGTGCCAGCCCCTTTATGGGTGAGCAGTTCTTC. Its protein product is CASPFMGEQFF.

CDR3 sequence: CASSLTTATSGSTGNEQFF. The CDR3, as DNA: TGTGCCAGCAGTCTAACCACGGCGACTAGCGGGAGTACGGGCAATGAGCAGTTCTTC. This chain connects TRBV28 to TRBJ2-1, with 12 bases matching TRBD2. The CDR3 has 19 residues. Germline V gives CDR1 MDHEN, CDR2 SYDVKM. V gave up 5 bases and J gave up 6 bases; unmatched junction bases: 17.

The genes are TRBV10-3 and TRBJ1-2; 7 bases map to TRBD1. Germline-derived CDR1 and CDR2 are ENHRY and SYGVKD. V gave up 0 bases and J gave up 5 bases; unmatched junction bases: 9. The CDR3 is made up of 16 amino acids. The CDR3 sequence: CAISESVIGGGYGYTF. In nucleotides, the CDR3 is TGTGCCATCAGTGAGTCGGTGATAGGGGGCGGGTATGGCTACACCTTC.

V is TRBV7-9 and J is TRBJ2-1; TRBD2 agrees at 11 bases. The length of the CDR3 is 16 residues. J lost 3 bases, V lost 5 bases, and 6 bases had no gene match. Looked up from germline, CDR1 is SEHNR and CDR2 is FQNEAQ (reference sequence). For the CDR3, the DNA is TGTGCCAGCAGCCCCACTAGCGGGAGATACTACAATGAGCAGTTCTTC. As protein: CASSPTSGRYYNEQFF.

J is TRBJ1-1 and V is TRBV5-6, with a weak D call TRBD1 (6 bases). The germline V and J ends were trimmed by 1 base and 6 bases, with 13 bases remaining between them. Germline lookup yields CDR1 SGHDT and CDR2 YYEEEE. The CDR3 is made up of 14 amino acids. DNA of the CDR3: TGTGCCAGCAGCTTGTGGCCTGGGGGCTCTGAAGCTTTCTTT. It yields the protein CASSLWPGGSEAFF.

This clone was counted a single time. V gene TRBV19 combines with J gene TRBJ2-6; 7 nucleotides agree with TRBD1. The J segment lost 2 bases and the V segment lost 5 bases, leaving 6 bases of the junction unmatched. This CDR3 is built from 16 residues. Per the germline V gene, CDR1 is LNHDA and CDR2 is SQIVND (reference sequence). CDR3 DNA sequence: TGTGCCAGTAGTCCCACAGGGGTACCTGGGGCCAACGTCCTGACTTTC. Its translation is CASSPTGVPGANVLTF. The variable domain in full, with the rest retrieved from reference TRBV19 and TRBJ2-6, is DGGITQSPKYLFRKEGQNVTLSCEQNLNHDAMYWYRQDPGQGLRLIYYSQIVNDFQKGDIAEGYSVSREKKESFPLTVTSAQKNPTAFYLCASSPTGVPGANVLTFGAGSRLTVL.

This chain uses TRBV5-4 with TRBJ2-1; D gene ambiguous. V was clipped by 4 bases and J by 6 bases, with 11 bases between them. Per germline, CDR1 SGHNT and CDR2 YYREEE (reference sequence). The CDR3 covers 13 residues. The CDR3, as DNA: TGTGCCAGCAGCCGAGCCCTGAGCAATGAGCAGTTCTTC. Amino acids: CASSRALSNEQFF.

The CDR3 region has the DNA TGTGCCAGCTCGGAACTAGCGGGACCCTACAATGAGCAGTTCTTC. Translated: CASSELAGPYNEQFF. The rearrangement joins TRBV18 to TRBJ2-1; 10 nucleotides agree with TRBD2. The CDR3 is made up of 15 amino acids. From germline, CDR1 is KGHSH and CDR2 LQKENI. Trimming at V came to 6 bases and at J to 2 bases, leaving 4 bases not matched to a gene.

A word on this clone: Distinct nucleotide sequences in the sample also encode this CDR3. The chain employs TRBV19 and TRBJ2-7, with a possible D match to TRBD1 (6 bases). V lost 3 bases and J 4 bases, leaving 10 bases between the germline ends. The CDR3 has 13 residues. CDR1 and CDR2 (germline): LNHDA, SQIVND (reference sequence). CDR3 in amino acids: CASSIFRGYEQYF. The CDR3 DNA reads TGTGCCAGTAGTATTTTCAGGGGATACGAGCAGTACTTC. Together with reference TRBV19 and TRBJ2-7, the CDR3 gives the full variable domain: DGGITQSPKYLFRKEGQNVTLSCEQNLNHDAMYWYRQDPGQGLRLIYYSQIVNDFQKGDIAEGYSVSREKKESFPLTVTSAQKNPTAFYLCASSIFRGYEQYFGPGTRLTVT.

The count of this clone is one. The chain recombines TRBV9 with TRBJ2-1; D is ambiguous. Trimming shortened V by 0 bases and J by 6 bases, and 13 bases separated the two germline ends. The CDR3 consists of 15 residues. CDR1 SGDLS and CDR2 YYNGEE come from the germline V gene. The CDR3 DNA sequence: TGTGCCAGCAGCGTAGCCGCAGATAGGGTCAATGAGCAGTTCTTC. Translation: CASSVAADRVNEQFF.

A note on this clone: Other nucleotide sequences from this sample produce the same CDR3. The CDR3 loop is CAWSVLSEQFF. CDR3 coding DNA: TGTGCCTGGAGTGTACTGTCTGAGCAGTTCTTC. V usage is TRBV30 and J usage is TRBJ2-1; D remains ambiguous. Trimming left V 0 bases short and J 9 bases short, with 6 bases between. The CDR3 runs 11 residues. From germline, CDR1 is GTSNPN and CDR2 SVGIG (reference sequence).

The chain combines TRBV4-1 with TRBJ1-3, with D unclear. CDR1 is MGHRA, CDR2 YSYEKL, per germline. V was cut by 1 base and J by 0 bases, with 7 bases left in between. This CDR3 is built from 15 residues. CDR3 sequence: CASSQVGNSGNTIYF. The CDR3 DNA reads TGCGCCAGCAGCCAAGTGGGCAACTCTGGAAACACCATATATTTT.

This chain uses TRBV27 with TRBJ2-7; D uncertain. Germline V lookup: CDR1 MNHEY, CDR2 SMNVEV (reference sequence). The CDR3 totals 11 residues. This CDR3 is CATKGKYEQYF. The CDR3, as DNA: TGTGCGACAAAGGGAAAATACGAGCAGTACTTC.

V and J are TRBV11-2 and TRBJ1-5; 7 bases are shared with TRBD1. Per germline, CDR1 SGHAT and CDR2 FQNNGV. Trimming cost V 5 bases and J 4 bases; bases outside gene matches: 5. The CDR3 covers 14 residues. CDR3 residues: CASSRTGYNQPQHF. CDR3 DNA sequence: TGTGCCAGCAGCCGGACAGGTTATAATCAGCCCCAGCATTTT.

The chain is built from TRBV4-2 and TRBJ2-7; 10 positions match TRBD2. Trimming took 2 bases from V and 2 from J; bases not matched to a gene: 6. Germline CDR1 is LGHNA and CDR2 is YNFKEQ. There are 16 residues in the CDR3. The CDR3 bases are TGTGCCAGCAGCCAACGGACTAGCGGCCCGACCTACGAGCAGTACTTC. This translates into CASSQRTSGPTYEQYF.

V and J are TRBV7-3 and TRBJ2-1, with D uncertain. In germline, CDR1 is SGHTA, CDR2 FQGTGA. This CDR3 has 15 residues. Trimming shortened V by 5 bases and J by 4 bases, and 15 bases separated the two germline ends. CDR3 protein: CASSDVFKAYNEQFF. For the CDR3, the DNA is TGTGCCAGCAGCGACGTTTTTAAGGCTTACAATGAGCAGTTCTTC.

As concerns this clone: Other DNA sequences in the same sample also yield this CDR3. The V and J genes are TRBV5-1 and TRBJ1-1, with no clear D. Germline loops: CDR1 SGHRS, CDR2 YFSETQ. The CDR3 has 13 amino acids. The V end lost 0 bases, the J end lost 1 base, and 4 bases lay between the germline ends. CDR3 nucleotide sequence: TGCGCCAGCAGCTTGGTTTCGAACACTGAAGCTTTCTTT. This translates into CASSLVSNTEAFF.

The CDR3 nucleotides are TGCAGCGTTGAAGGAGACGAGGGGAGGCGCATGGTAGAGACCCAGTACTTC. This encodes CSVEGDEGRRMVETQYF. V and J are TRBV29-1 and TRBJ2-5, with a possible D match to TRBD2 (6 bases). CDR3 length equals 17 residues. The germline V gene has CDR1 SQVTM and CDR2 ANQGSEA. The V and J ends lost 1 base and 4 bases respectively, with 22 bases between them.

The chain joins TRBV19 to TRBJ2-2; D may be TRBD1 or TRBD2 (5 bases each). Germline V gene data show CDR1 as LNHDA and CDR2 as SQIVND (reference sequence). This CDR3 has 15 residues. Trimming cost V 9 bases and J 5 bases, with 19 bases left between them. The CDR3, as DNA: TGTGCCAGCCTACTAGGAGGACACTTAACCGGGGAGCTGTTTTTT. Protein: CASLLGGHLTGELFF.

The gene calls are TRBV5-6 and TRBJ1-2; D uncertain. The CDR3 length is 14 residues. Looked up from germline, CDR1 is SGHDT and CDR2 is YYEEEE. Trimming took 4 bases from V and 6 from J, leaving 16 bases between them. The CDR3 spells CASSTGGEWNGYTF. CDR3 coding DNA: TGTGCCAGCAGCACCGGCGGGGAATGGAATGGCTACACCTTC.

The chain uses TRBV19 and TRBJ2-1; D gene unclear. CDR3 length: 14 residues. Trimming removed 8 bases at V and 6 bases at J, with 17 bases between. Per germline, CDR1 LNHDA and CDR2 SQIVND (reference sequence). CDR3 nucleotides: TGTGCCAGTCGAGAGTGGGGTCACGTCAATGAGCAGTTCTTC. Translating gives CASREWGHVNEQFF.

The chain recombines TRBV18 with TRBJ2-2; no clear D gene. This CDR3 is 12 amino acids long. V lost 4 bases, J lost 4 bases, and 4 bases lay in between. Germline CDR1 reads KGHSH; CDR2 reads LQKENI. CDR3 residues: CASSLSTGELFF. CDR3 in DNA: TGTGCCAGCTCACTCTCCACCGGGGAGCTGTTTTTT.

The chain links TRBV5-1 to TRBJ2-7; 8 nucleotides align to TRBD2. This CDR3 is 14 amino acids long. Germline V gene sequence: CDR1 SGHRS, CDR2 YFSETQ. J was trimmed by 3 bases and V by 4 bases; bases with no gene match: 6. The CDR3 sequence: CASSLSGNHYEQYF. In DNA form, the CDR3 reads TGCGCCAGCAGCCTTAGCGGGAATCACTACGAGCAGTACTTC.